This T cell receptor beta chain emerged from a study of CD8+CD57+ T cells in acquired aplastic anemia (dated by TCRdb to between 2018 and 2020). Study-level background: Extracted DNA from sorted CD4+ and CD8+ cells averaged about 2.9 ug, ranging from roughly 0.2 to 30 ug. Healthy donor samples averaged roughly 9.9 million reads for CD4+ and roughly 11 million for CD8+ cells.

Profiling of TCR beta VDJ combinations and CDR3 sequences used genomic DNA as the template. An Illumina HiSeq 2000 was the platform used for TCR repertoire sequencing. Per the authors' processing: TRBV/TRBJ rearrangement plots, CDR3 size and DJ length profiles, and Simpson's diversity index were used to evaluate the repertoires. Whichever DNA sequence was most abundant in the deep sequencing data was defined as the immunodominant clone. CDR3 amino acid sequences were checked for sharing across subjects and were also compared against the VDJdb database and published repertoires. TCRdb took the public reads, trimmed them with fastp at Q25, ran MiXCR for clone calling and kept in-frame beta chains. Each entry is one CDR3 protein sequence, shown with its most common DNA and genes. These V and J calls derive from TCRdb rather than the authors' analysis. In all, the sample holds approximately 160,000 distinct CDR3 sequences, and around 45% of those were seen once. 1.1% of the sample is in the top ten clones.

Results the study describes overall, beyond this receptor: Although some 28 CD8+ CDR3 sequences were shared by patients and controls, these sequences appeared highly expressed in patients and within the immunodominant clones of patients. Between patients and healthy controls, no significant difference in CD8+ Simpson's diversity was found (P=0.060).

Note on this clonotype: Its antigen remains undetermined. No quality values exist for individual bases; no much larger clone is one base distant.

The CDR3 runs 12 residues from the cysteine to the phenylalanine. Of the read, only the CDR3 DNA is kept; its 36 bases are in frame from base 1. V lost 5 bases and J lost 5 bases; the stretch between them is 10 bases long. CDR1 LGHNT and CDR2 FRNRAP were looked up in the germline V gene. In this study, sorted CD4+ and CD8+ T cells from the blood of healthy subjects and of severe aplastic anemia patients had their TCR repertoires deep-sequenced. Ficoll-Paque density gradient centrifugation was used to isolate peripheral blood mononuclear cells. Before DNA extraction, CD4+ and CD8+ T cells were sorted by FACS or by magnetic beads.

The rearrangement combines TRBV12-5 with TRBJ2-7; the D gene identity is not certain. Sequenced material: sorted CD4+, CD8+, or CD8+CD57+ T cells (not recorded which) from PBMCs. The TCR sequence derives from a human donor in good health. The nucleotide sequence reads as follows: TGTGCTAGTGGTAGGAGCGTGGACGAGCAGTACTTC. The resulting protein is CASGRSVDEQYF.